The clone carrying this TCR beta chain is classed as medium-sized (0.01 to 0.1%). Its antigen is not known. The data stem from a study of vaccination and CD4 T cells after COVID-19. The germline CDR1 and CDR2 sequences are SGHVS and FQNEAQ. This CDR3 region has 12 residues. V lost 5 bases and J lost 3, with 8 bases in between. Treatment noted: roughly 10-day PBMC culture with coronavirus spike peptide pools or control peptides (ViraFEST assay). PBMCs were cultured at some 2 million per well with approximately 9.9 IU/ml IL-2 and 10 ug/ml peptide pools. The Oncomine TCR Beta short-read assay was applied to DNA of cultured CD4+ T cells. One entry per CDR3 protein, called by TCRdb with MiXCR from the PCR reads. Among about 4,500 distinct CDR3 sequences listed, roughly 22% were seen once.

The receptor was derived from a human donor who had recovered from COVID-19. V usage is TRBV7-8 and J usage is TRBJ2-7; D ambiguous. Sequences were derived from CD4+ T cells from blood, cultured in vitro, sampled after SARS-CoV-2 vaccination. CDR3 loop: CASSQPDYEQYF. In nucleotides, the CDR3 is TGTGCCAGCAGCCAGCCGGACTACGAGCAGTACTTC.